The T cell receptor (beta chain) under discussion was sequenced for a study of T cells in Graves' hyperthyroidism and ophthalmopathy. Study-level points and caveats: Blood shared most expanded thyroid clonotypes above 0.001. Ophthalmopathy cases were set apart from stable hyperthyroidism by a 13 V-J model.

This clonotype was seen repeatedly, ten times or more. The antigen remains undetermined. TCR beta CDR3 regions were amplified from RNA. TCR CDR3 underwent first-round RT-PCR with the HTBI primer set. TCRdb reanalysed the multiplex PCR reads using MiXCR and keeps one entry per CDR3 protein. The profile shows 190,000 or so distinct CDR3 sequences, around 16% of them singletons. Those patients with uncontrolled infection, other autoimmune disease, pregnancy or lactation were excluded. The CDR3 has 13 residues. Germline-derived CDR1 and CDR2 are SGDLS and YYNGEE. V lost 0 bases to trimming and J lost 6 bases; unmatched junction nucleotides: 1.

The chain carries TRBV9 and TRBJ1-2; 8 positions agree with TRBD1. The sample was blood. The TCR comes from a man in his forties or fifties with Graves' hyperthyroidism. The CDR3 region has the DNA TGTGCCAGCAGCGTAGAACAGGGGGATGGCTACACCTTC. As protein: CASSVEQGDGYTF.